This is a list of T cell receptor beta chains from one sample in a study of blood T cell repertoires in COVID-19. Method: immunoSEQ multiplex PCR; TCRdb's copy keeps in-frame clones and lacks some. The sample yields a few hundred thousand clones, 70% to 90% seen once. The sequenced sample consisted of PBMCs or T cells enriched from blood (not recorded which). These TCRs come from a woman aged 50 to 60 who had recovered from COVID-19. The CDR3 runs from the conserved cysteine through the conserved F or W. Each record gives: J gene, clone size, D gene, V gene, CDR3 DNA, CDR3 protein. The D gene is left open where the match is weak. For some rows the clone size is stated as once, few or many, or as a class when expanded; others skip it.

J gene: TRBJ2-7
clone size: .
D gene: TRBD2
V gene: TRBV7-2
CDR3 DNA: TGTGCCAGCAGCAATACTATGGGACTAGCGGGAGGGCCCAGGGACGAGCAGTACTTC
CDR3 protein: CASSNTMGLAGGPRDEQYF

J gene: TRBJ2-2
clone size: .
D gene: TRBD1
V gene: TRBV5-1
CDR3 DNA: TGCGCCAGCACCCGACAGGGAGCGAACACCGGGGAGCTGTTTTTT
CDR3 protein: CASTRQGANTGELFF

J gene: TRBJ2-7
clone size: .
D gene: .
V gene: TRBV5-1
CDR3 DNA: TGCGCCAGCAGCTCAACTTCGGGTTCCTACGAGCAGTACTTC
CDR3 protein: CASSSTSGSYEQYF

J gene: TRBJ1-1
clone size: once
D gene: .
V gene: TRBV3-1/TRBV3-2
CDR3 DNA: TGTGCCAGCAGCCAAAGTACAGGGAAGACTGAAGCTTTCTTT
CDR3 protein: CASSQSTGKTEAFF

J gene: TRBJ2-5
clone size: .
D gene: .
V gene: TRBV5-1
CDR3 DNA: TGCGCCAGCAGCTTGGGGGCGGGCGGAGGACAAGAGACCCAGTACTTC
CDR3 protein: CASSLGAGGGQETQYF

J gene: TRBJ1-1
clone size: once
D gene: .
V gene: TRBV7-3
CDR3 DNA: TGTGCCAGCAGCTTATCAGGATCGAACACTGAAGCTTTCTTT
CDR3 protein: CASSLSGSNTEAFF

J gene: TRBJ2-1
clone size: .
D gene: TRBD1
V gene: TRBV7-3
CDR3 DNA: TGTGCCAGCAGCTACTCCGGGACAGGGTACAATGAGCAGTTCTTC
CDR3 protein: CASSYSGTGYNEQFF

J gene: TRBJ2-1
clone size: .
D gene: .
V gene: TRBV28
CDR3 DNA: TGTGCCAGCAGTTTCCGCCGTCGTAGGAGGGATGGGAGCAATGAGCAGTTCTTC
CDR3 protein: CASSFRRRRRDGSNEQFF

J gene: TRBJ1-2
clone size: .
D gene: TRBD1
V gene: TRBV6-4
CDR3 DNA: TGTGCCAGCAGTACCAGACAGGGGGCTGGGTATGGCTACACCTTC
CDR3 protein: CASSTRQGAGYGYTF

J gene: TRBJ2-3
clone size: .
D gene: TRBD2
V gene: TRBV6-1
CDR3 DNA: TGTGCCAGCAGTGAACTAGCGGGAGGGTCTGCAGATACGCAGTATTTT
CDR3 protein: CASSELAGGSADTQYF

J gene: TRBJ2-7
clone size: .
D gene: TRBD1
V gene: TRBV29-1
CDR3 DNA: TGCAGCGTCGGGACAGGGTTGGGCGAGCAGTACTTC
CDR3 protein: CSVGTGLGEQYF

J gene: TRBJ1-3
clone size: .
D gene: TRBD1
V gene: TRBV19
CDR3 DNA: TGTGCCTCAAGTACCCCGACAGGGGGCGCTGGAAACACCATATATTTT
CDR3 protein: CASSTPTGGAGNTIYF

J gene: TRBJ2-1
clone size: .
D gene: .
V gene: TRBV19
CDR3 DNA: TGTGCCAGTAGCCTCAACTTTCACAATGAGCAGTTCTTC
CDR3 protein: CASSLNFHNEQFF

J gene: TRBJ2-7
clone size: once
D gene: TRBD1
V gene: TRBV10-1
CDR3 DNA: TGCGCCAGCAGGGGGGACAGGGTGGCCTCCCCTTTCTCCTACGAGCAGTACTTC
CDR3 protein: CASRGDRVASPFSYEQYF

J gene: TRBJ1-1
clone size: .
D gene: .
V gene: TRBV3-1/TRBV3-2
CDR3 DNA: TGTGCCAGCAGCCGCGCCTGGGGCGGACGGGGGACTGAAGCTTTCTTT
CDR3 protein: CASSRAWGGRGTEAFF

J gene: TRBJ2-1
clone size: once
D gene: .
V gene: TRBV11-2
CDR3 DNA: TGTGCCAGCAGCTTACAAGAGGCTGAGCAGTTCTTC
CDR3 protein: CASSLQEAEQFF

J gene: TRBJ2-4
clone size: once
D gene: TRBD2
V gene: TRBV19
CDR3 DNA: TGTGCCAGTAGTAATAAGGGAGGGGCTATTCAGTACTTC
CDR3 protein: CASSNKGGAIQYF